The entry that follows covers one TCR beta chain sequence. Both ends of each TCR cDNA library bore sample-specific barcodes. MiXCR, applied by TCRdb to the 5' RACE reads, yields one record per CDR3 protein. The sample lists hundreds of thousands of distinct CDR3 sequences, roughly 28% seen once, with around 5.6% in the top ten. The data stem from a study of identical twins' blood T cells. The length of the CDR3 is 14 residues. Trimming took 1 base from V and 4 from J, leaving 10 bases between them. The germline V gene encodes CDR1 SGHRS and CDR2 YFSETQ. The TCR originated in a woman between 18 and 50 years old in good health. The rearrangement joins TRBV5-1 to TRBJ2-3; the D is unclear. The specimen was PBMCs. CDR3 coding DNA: TGCGCCAGCAGCTTGTCGTTAACATCAGATACGCAGTATTTT. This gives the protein CASSLSLTSDTQYF.